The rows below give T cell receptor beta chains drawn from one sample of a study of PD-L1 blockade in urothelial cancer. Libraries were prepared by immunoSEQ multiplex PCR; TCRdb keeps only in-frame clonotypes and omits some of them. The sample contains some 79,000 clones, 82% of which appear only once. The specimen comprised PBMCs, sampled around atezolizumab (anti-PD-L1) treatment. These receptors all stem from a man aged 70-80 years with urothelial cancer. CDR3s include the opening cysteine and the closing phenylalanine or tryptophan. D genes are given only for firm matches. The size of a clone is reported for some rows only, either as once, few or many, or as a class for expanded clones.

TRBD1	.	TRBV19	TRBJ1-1	CASSNRDRGDTEAFF	TGTGCCAGTAGTAACCGGGACAGGGGAGACACTGAAGCTTTCTTT
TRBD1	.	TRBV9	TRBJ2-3	CASSVKGGQGVPPDTQYF	TGTGCCAGCAGCGTAAAAGGGGGACAGGGGGTGCCCCCAGATACGCAGTATTTT
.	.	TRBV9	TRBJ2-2	CASSSTGMNTGELFF	TGTGCCAGCAGCTCGACGGGTATGAACACCGGGGAGCTGTTTTTT
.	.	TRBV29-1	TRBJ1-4	CSTFRHEGEKLFF	TGCAGCACCTTCAGGCACGAGGGAGAAAAACTGTTTTTT
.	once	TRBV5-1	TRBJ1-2	CASSLVGVANYGYTF	TGCGCCAGCAGCTTGGTCGGGGTGGCTAACTATGGCTACACCTTC
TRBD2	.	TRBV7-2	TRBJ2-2	CASRGLILAGELFF	TGTGCCAGCAGGGGACTAATCTTGGCCGGGGAGCTGTTTTTT
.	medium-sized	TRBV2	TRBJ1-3	CASSVDSLSGNTIYF	TGTGCCAGCAGTGTGGACAGCCTCTCTGGAAACACCATATATTTT
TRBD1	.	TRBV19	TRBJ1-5	CASSKTGEGQPQHF	TGTGCCAGTAGTAAGACAGGGGAAGGTCAGCCCCAGCATTTT
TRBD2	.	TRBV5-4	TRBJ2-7	CASSSSSGFSYEQYF	TGTGCCAGCAGCTCTTCTAGCGGGTTCTCCTACGAGCAGTACTTC
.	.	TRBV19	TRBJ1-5	CASSNQISSNQPQHF	TGTGCCAGTAGTAACCAGATATCTAGCAATCAGCCCCAGCATTTT
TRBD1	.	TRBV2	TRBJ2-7	CASRRQGWEQYF	TGTGCCAGCAGGAGACAGGGTTGGGAGCAGTACTTC
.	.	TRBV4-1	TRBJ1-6	CASSRGLRDNSPLHF	TGCGCCAGCAGCCGAGGGTTGAGGGATAATTCACCCCTCCACTTT
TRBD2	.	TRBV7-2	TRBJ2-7	CASSQALGAGVTYEQYF	TGTGCCAGCAGCCAGGCCCTGGGAGCGGGGGTAACCTACGAGCAGTACTTC
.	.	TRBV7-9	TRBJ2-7	CASSSAQVRSYEQYF	TGTGCCAGCAGCTCGGCACAGGTCAGGTCCTACGAGCAGTACTTC
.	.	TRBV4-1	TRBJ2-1	CASSQDSRQSSYNEQFF	TGCGCCAGCAGCCAAGATTCCAGGCAGAGCTCCTACAATGAGCAGTTCTTC
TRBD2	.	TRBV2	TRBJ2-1	CASREAGGVDEQFF	TGTGCCAGCAGGGAGGCGGGGGGGGTCGATGAGCAGTTCTTC
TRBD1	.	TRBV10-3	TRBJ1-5	CAISEGQVAQPQHF	TGTGCCATCAGTGAGGGACAGGTTGCACAGCCCCAGCATTTT
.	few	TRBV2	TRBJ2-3	CASSTQGPKGDTQYF	TGTGCCAGCAGTACACAGGGTCCCAAGGGAGATACGCAGTATTTT
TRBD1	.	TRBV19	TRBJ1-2	CASSPQGARGYTF	TGTGCCAGTAGTCCCCAGGGGGCACGCGGCTACACCTTC
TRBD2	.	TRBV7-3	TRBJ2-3	CASSLVGGSNADTQYF	TGTGCCAGCAGCTTAGTGGGCGGGAGTAACGCAGATACGCAGTATTTT
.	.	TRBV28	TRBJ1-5	CASSENRGNQPQHF	TGTGCCAGCAGTGAGAACCGGGGAAATCAGCCCCAGCATTTT
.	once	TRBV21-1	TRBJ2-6	CASICREDSLSGANVLTF	TGTGCCAGCATATGCAGGGAGGACTCTCTCTCTGGGGCCAACGTCCTGACTTTC
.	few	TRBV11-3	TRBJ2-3	CASSAPSRGDTQYF	TGTGCCAGCAGTGCCCCGTCCCGAGGAGATACGCAGTATTTT
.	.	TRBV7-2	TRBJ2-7	CASSLGGQMREQYF	TGTGCCAGCAGCTTAGGAGGGCAAATGCGCGAGCAGTACTTC
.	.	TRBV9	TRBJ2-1	CASSALDGEGVEQFF	TGTGCCAGCAGCGCCTTGGATGGAGAAGGGGTAGAGCAGTTCTTC
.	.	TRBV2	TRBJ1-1	CASKRGRTEAFF	TGTGCCAGCAAAAGGGGGAGAACTGAAGCTTTCTTT
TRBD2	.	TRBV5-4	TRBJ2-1	CASSSATSGAFNEQFF	TGTGCCAGCAGCTCCGCGACTAGCGGGGCCTTCAATGAGCAGTTCTTC
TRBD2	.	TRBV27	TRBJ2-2	CASSLGTSGRVSNTGELFF	TGTGCCAGCAGTTTAGGAACTAGCGGGAGGGTTTCGAACACCGGGGAGCTGTTTTTT
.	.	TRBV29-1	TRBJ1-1	CSVGQDRTNTEAFF	TGCAGCGTTGGGCAAGACAGGACGAACACTGAAGCTTTCTTT
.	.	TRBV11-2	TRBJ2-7	CASSFGTSAYEQYF	TGTGCCAGCAGCTTCGGGACATCCGCCTACGAGCAGTACTTC
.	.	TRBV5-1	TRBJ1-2	CASSLALGLDGYTF	TGCGCCAGCAGCTTGGCCTTGGGCCTGGATGGCTACACCTTC
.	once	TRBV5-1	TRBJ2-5	CASSLWGRQETQYF	TGCGCCAGCAGCTTGTGGGGCAGACAAGAGACCCAGTACTTC
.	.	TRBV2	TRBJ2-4	CASSERGRGNSNIQYF	TGTGCCAGCAGTGAGAGGGGGAGGGGGAACTCCAACATTCAGTACTTC
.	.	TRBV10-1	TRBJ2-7	CASSELGGEQYF	TGCGCCAGCAGTGAATTGGGGGGCGAGCAGTACTTC
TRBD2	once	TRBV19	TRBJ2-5	CASSMVAGYQETQYF	TGTGCCAGTAGTATGGTAGCGGGGTACCAAGAGACCCAGTACTTC
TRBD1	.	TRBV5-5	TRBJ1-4	CASSLTGGLFEKLFF	TGTGCCAGCAGTCTTACAGGGGGCCTTTTTGAAAAACTGTTTTTT
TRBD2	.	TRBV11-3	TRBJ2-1	CASSLRASGSGNEQFF	TGTGCCAGCAGCTTAAGAGCTAGCGGGAGCGGGAATGAGCAGTTCTTC
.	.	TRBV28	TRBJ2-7	CASSLLSGETYEQYF	TGTGCCAGCAGTTTATTGTCGGGGGAGACCTACGAGCAGTACTTC
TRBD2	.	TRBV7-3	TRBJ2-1	CASSHGLAGEQFF	TGTGCCAGCAGCCACGGACTAGCAGGGGAGCAGTTCTTC
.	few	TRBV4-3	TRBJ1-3	CASSQEGGSGNTIYF	TGCGCCAGCAGCCAAGAGGGGGGTTCTGGAAACACCATATATTTT
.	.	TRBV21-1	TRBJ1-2	CASSKGGNNYGYTF	TGTGCCAGCAGCAAAGGAGGGAATAACTATGGCTACACCTTC
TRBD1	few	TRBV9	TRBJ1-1	CASSISGTGGTEAFF	TGTGCCAGCAGCATCTCCGGGACAGGGGGGACTGAAGCTTTCTTT
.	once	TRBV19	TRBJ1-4	CASRSGWGIATNEKLFF	TGTGCCAGTAGGTCAGGGTGGGGAATAGCAACTAATGAAAAACTGTTTTTT
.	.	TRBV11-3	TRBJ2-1	CASSSSGYEQFF	TGTGCCAGCAGCTCGAGCGGGTATGAGCAGTTCTTC
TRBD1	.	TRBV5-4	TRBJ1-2	CASSGLTGTGYHGYTF	TGTGCCAGCAGCGGACTGACCGGGACAGGGTACCATGGCTACACCTTC
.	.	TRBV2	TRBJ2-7	CASSEARTAYEQYF	TGTGCCAGCAGTGAAGCCAGGACAGCCTACGAGCAGTACTTC
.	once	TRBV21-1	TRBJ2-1	CASSKAPQREAYNEQFF	TGTGCCAGCAGCAAAGCGCCCCAGCGGGAGGCATACAATGAGCAGTTCTTC
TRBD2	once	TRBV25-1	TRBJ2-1	CASSDSDGRDEQFF	TGTGCCAGCAGTGATTCAGACGGGAGGGATGAGCAGTTCTTC
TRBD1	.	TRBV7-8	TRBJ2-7	CASSLESDRGYEQYF	TGTGCCAGCAGCTTAGAATCGGACAGGGGTTACGAGCAGTACTTC
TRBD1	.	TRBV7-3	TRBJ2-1	CASSLGQGFNNEQFF	TGTGCCAGCAGCCTGGGACAGGGTTTTAACAATGAGCAGTTCTTC
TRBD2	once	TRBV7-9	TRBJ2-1	CASSLVSGGEQFF	TGTGCCAGCAGCTTAGTTAGCGGGGGCGAGCAGTTCTTC
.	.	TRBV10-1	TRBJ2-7	CASSERGWCEQYF	TGCGCCAGCAGTGAGAGGGGGTGGTGCGAGCAGTACTTC
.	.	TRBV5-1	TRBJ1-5	CASSSTGDNQPQHF	TGCGCCAGCAGCTCTACGGGGGACAATCAGCCCCAGCATTTT
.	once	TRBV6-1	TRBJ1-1	CASSAAGTEAFF	TGTGCCAGCAGTGCGGCGGGGACTGAAGCTTTCTTT
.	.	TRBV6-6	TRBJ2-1	CASSYSLDSFNEQFF	TGTGCCAGCAGTTACTCACTGGACAGCTTCAATGAGCAGTTCTTC
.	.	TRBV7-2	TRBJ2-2	CASSLGGYTGELFF	TGTGCCAGCAGCTTGGGGGGTTACACCGGGGAGCTGTTTTTT
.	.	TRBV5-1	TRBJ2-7	CASSISLFYEQYF	TGCGCCAGCAGCATCAGTCTCTTCTACGAGCAGTACTTC